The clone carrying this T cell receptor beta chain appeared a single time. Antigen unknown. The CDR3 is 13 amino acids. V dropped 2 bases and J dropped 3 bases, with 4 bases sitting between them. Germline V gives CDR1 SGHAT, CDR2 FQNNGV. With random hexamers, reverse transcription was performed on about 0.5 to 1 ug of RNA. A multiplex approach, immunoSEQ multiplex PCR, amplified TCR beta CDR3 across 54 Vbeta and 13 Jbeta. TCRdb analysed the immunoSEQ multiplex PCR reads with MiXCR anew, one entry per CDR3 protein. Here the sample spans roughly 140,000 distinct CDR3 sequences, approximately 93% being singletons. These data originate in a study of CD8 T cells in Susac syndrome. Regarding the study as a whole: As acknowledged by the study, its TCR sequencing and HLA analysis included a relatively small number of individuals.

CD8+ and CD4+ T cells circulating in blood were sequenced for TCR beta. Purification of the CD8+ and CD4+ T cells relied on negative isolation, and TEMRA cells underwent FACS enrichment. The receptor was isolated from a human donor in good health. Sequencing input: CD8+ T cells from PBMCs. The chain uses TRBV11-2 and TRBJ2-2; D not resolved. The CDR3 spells CASSLMYTGELFF. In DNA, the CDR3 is TGTGCCAGCAGCTTAATGTACACCGGGGAGCTGTTTTTT.